Listed below are T cell receptor beta chains from one sample, sequenced in a study of PD-L1 blockade in urothelial cancer. Generated by immunoSEQ multiplex PCR, the TCRdb table keeps only in-frame clones and is missing some. The profile shows about 48,000 clones, more than 80% of them singletons. The sequencing here drew on PBMCs, taken around atezolizumab (anti-PD-L1) treatment. These TCRs come from a man in his 70s with urothelial cancer. CDR3s leave out the opening cysteine and the closing phenylalanine or tryptophan. D genes are given only for firm matches. Clone size is not always given. Where it is, it says once, few, many or a class for expanded clones.

J | D | size | V | CDR3
TRBJ1-6 | . | . | TRBV6-1 | ASSEAGGVWNSPLH
TRBJ2-2 | TRBD1 | . | TRBV28 | ASSLQDRESGELF
TRBJ1-1 | . | . | TRBV5-1 | ASSLGNTGRGDTEAF
TRBJ2-1 | . | . | TRBV6-1 | ASSAWYGLNEQF
TRBJ2-7 | . | . | TRBV19 | ASSIGGDSSYEQY
TRBJ1-1 | TRBD1 | many | TRBV11-2 | ASSLRYGQVNTEAF
TRBJ1-2 | . | . | TRBV9 | ASSTEYNYNYGYT
TRBJ2-5 | . | . | TRBV14 | ASSQDGQGGTQY
TRBJ2-1 | . | once | TRBV29-1 | SVGGLRSLSYNEQF
TRBJ2-5 | . | . | TRBV5-1 | ASSQTAETQY
TRBJ2-5 | . | . | TRBV2 | ASTATGTAETQY
TRBJ2-7 | TRBD1 | . | TRBV27 | ASSSGTGGREQY
TRBJ2-1 | . | . | TRBV7-2 | ASSLVATNSYNEQF
TRBJ1-2 | TRBD1 | . | TRBV7-8 | ASSAVTYGQGDGYT
TRBJ2-3 | TRBD1 | . | TRBV27 | ATRDRSTDTQY
TRBJ2-3 | . | . | TRBV28 | ASSLFQGQGGTQY
TRBJ2-6 | . | . | TRBV5-1 | ASSLGSWLGGANVLT
TRBJ2-7 | TRBD1 | once | TRBV9 | ASSAGDRDREQY
TRBJ2-3 | . | . | TRBV30 | AWTPAAGTDTQY
TRBJ1-5 | . | once | TRBV6-5 | ASSPRQEHQPQH
TRBJ1-1 | . | . | TRBV6-1 | ASSEGLGEVNTEAF
TRBJ1-3 | . | . | TRBV6-1 | ASSEGWSSGNTIY
TRBJ1-5 | TRBD1 | . | TRBV28 | ASRGQLGVQPQH
TRBJ1-5 | . | . | TRBV21-1 | ASSKDNRGSNQPQH
TRBJ2-7 | TRBD1 | . | TRBV19 | ASSDRAYEQY
TRBJ2-7 | TRBD1 | once | TRBV10-3 | ATRGDRGNGEQY
TRBJ2-5 | . | . | TRBV7-9 | ASSHTQGEETQY
TRBJ1-5 | . | . | TRBV28 | ASSLHSRYSNQPQH
TRBJ2-4 | TRBD1 | . | TRBV7-9 | ASSQDRGRFKNIQY
TRBJ1-2 | . | . | TRBV4-1 | ASSQEYSAGTGYT
TRBJ2-7 | TRBD2 | . | TRBV4-1 | ASSQESLHGGGISYEQY
TRBJ2-1 | TRBD2 | few | TRBV27 | ASSLLAGGRVHEQF
TRBJ2-2 | TRBD1 | . | TRBV5-1 | ASSSTGVNTGELF
TRBJ1-2 | TRBD1 | . | TRBV28 | ASSPPPGQGAVGYT
TRBJ1-4 | TRBD1 | once | TRBV30 | AWGLDRAGEKLF
TRBJ1-5 | . | once | TRBV6-5 | ASSPNEGPYQPQH
TRBJ2-7 | TRBD2 | . | TRBV5-7 | ASSFGQIAGATYEQY
TRBJ2-3 | TRBD2 | . | TRBV7-2 | ASSLRLAGGPTDTQY
TRBJ2-2 | . | . | TRBV6-1 | ASSPRAIGTGELF
TRBJ2-7 | . | . | TRBV5-6 | ASSFSVYEQY
TRBJ2-7 | TRBD1 | . | TRBV5-1 | ASSPGTGGSYEQY
TRBJ1-1 | . | . | TRBV14 | ASAVLNREAF
TRBJ1-2 | . | . | TRBV19 | ASMRRQWESYGYT
TRBJ2-1 | TRBD2 | . | TRBV29-1 | SVERGLGGNEQF
TRBJ2-1 | . | few | TRBV7-9 | ASSLDTSYEQF
TRBJ2-5 | . | . | TRBV11-3 | ASSLGGDRETQY
TRBJ1-3 | . | . | TRBV7-8 | ASSFSGGRAIY
TRBJ2-5 | TRBD1 | . | TRBV18 | ASSPNDRGQETQY
TRBJ1-1 | . | . | TRBV5-1 | ASSLVGTGPNTEAF
TRBJ2-3 | . | . | TRBV5-1 | ASSFGSTDTQY
TRBJ2-3 | TRBD2 | few | TRBV2 | ASTNGGLAGRTDTQY
TRBJ2-1 | TRBD2 | . | TRBV12-5 | ASAIGLAGGLNEQF
TRBJ1-2 | . | . | TRBV6-5 | ASSYDRTSNYGYT
TRBJ2-5 | TRBD1 | . | TRBV19 | ASSMGQGKETQY
TRBJ2-7 | . | . | TRBV11-2 | ASSFPGASYEQY
TRBJ1-4 | . | few | TRBV18 | ASSPTGRDEKLF
TRBJ1-1 | . | . | TRBV29-1 | SVGSGTEAF
TRBJ2-3 | . | . | TRBV11-3 | ASSPSGFTDTQY